This T cell receptor beta chain was found in a study of blood T cell repertoires in COVID-19. Overall study context: Acute and convalescent COVID-19 specimens originated in the United States, Italy and Spain. T cells, B-cell-depleted T cells, or PBMCs provided the cDNA or gDNA that served as material.

There are 12 residues in the CDR3. Unmatched junction bases numbered 5, after V lost 5 bases and J lost 9 bases. Germline CDR1 and CDR2: LNHDA and SQIVND (reference sequence). Enrollment of patients from Seattle took place during active infection, with longitudinal follow-up. As originally analysed: The assay estimated nucleated cells by amplifying reference gene primers. The assay was immunoSEQ multiplex PCR, and TCRdb's table has in-frame clones only and misses some. V and J calls plus clone size are reproduced from that table; the DNA served to infer D and trimming. The repertoire holds roughly 41,000 clones, with less than 90% as singletons. In its sample, this clone was seen a few times.

This chain links TRBV19 with TRBJ1-1; 8 bases map to TRBD1. This TCR was recovered from a man in his 60s with COVID-19, enrolled during active disease. The sequenced sample was peripheral blood. CDR3 residues: CASSPRTGQAFF. DNA of the CDR3: TGTGCCAGTAGTCCCCGGACAGGGCAAGCTTTCTTT.